Below, 17 T cell receptor beta chains from the same sample are listed, as sequenced in a study of identical twins. One entry per CDR3 protein results from TCRdb running MiXCR on the 5' RACE reads. Of 350,000 to 450,000 distinct CDR3 sequences in the sample, 15% to 20% were seen once. The source material was naive T cells sorted from blood. The receptors come from a man between 45 and 60 years old in good health.

This clonotype was counted at least ten times. The rearrangement links TRBV12-3 or TRBV12-4 to TRBJ2-3, with a tentative D call TRBD2 (6 bases). V was pared by 3 bases and J by 2 bases, with 12 bases between. This CDR3 contains 15 residues. The CDR3 region has the DNA TGTGCCAGCAGTTTGAGTATAGCGGACACAGATACGCAGTATTTT. Translation: CASSLSIADTDTQYF.

The chain uses TRBV6-5 and TRBJ2-2, with 10 positions matching TRBD2. The germline V gene has CDR1 MNHEY and CDR2 SVGAGI. V was clipped by 4 bases and J by 4 bases; unmatched bases: 9. The CDR3 spans 17 residues. This CDR3 is CASSSPRLAGPTGELFF. The DNA of the CDR3 is TGTGCCAGCAGTTCCCCTCGACTAGCGGGCCCCACCGGGGAGCTGTTTTTT.

This clonotype was counted at least ten times. This chain links TRBV12-3 or TRBV12-4 with TRBJ2-5, with 7 bases identical to TRBD2. The trim removed 8 bases at V and 4 bases at J, leaving 13 bases unmatched. There are 15 residues in the CDR3. The CDR3 region is CASAWGGRVAETQYF. CDR3 DNA: TGTGCCAGCGCTTGGGGGGGGAGGGTTGCAGAGACCCAGTACTTC.

J is TRBJ1-1 and V is TRBV6-5, with D possibly TRBD1 on 5 matching bases. V gave up 6 bases and J gave up 10 bases, with 15 bases separating them. This CDR3 comprises 12 residues. Germline V lookup: CDR1 MNHEY, CDR2 SVGAGI. CDR3 sequence: CASRLDWGLAFF. The DNA for the CDR3 is TGTGCCAGCAGGCTTGATTGGGGGTTAGCTTTCTTT.

This clonotype was recorded at least ten times. V usage is TRBV4-3 and J usage is TRBJ2-5; 8 bases fit TRBD1. The CDR3 consists of 13 residues. Germline-derived CDR1 and CDR2 are LGHNA and YSLEER. J gave up 4 bases and V 4 bases, and 2 bases lay outside the gene matches. CDR3 sequence: CASSPDRGETQYF. For the CDR3, the DNA is TGCGCCAGCAGCCCTGACAGGGGAGAGACCCAGTACTTC.

The chain uses TRBV5-5 and TRBJ2-6; TRBD1 aligns across 7 bases. The germline V gene has CDR1 SGHKS and CDR2 YYEKEE (reference sequence). J lost 11 bases, V lost 0 bases, and 8 bases had no gene match. The CDR3 runs to 15 residues. CDR3 DNA sequence: TGTGCCAGCAGCTTGGTGGCGACAGGGTCCCACGTCCTGACTTTC. Translation gives CASSLVATGSHVLTF. The complete variable domain, with remaining parts taken from reference TRBV5-5 and TRBJ2-6, reads DAGVTQSPTHLIKTRGQQVTLRCSPISGHKSVSWYQQVLGQGPQFIFQYYEKEERGRGNFPDRFSARQFPNYSSELNVNALLLGDSALYLCASSLVATGSHVLTFGAGSRLTVL.

V is TRBV27 and J is TRBJ2-4; weak D call: TRBD1 (6 bases). The V end lost 0 bases, the J end lost 6 bases, and 9 bases lay between the germline ends. The CDR3 length is 14 residues. Germline V gene data show CDR1 as MNHEY and CDR2 as SMNVEV (reference sequence). The CDR3 nucleotides read TGTGCCAGCAGTTTATCAGGGGGTGGAAACATTCAGTACTTC. Its translation: CASSLSGGGNIQYF.

This clonotype showed up many times. The chain recombines TRBV10-3 with TRBJ2-2; unclear D gene. Germline V gives CDR1 ENHRY, CDR2 SYGVKD. V was pared by 0 bases and J by 7 bases, with 3 bases between. The CDR3 loop spans 12 amino acids. The CDR3 spells CAISESSGELFF. CDR3 in DNA: TGTGCCATCAGTGAGTCGAGCGGGGAGCTGTTTTTT.

With respect to this clonotype: A much larger clone sits a single nucleotide away, making a read error possible. The chain couples TRBV9 to TRBJ2-1, with D perhaps given as TRBD1 or TRBD2 (5 bases each). Trimming took 0 bases from V and 9 from J, leaving 7 bases between them. CDR1 and CDR2 (germline): SGDLS, YYNGEE. The CDR3 length is 12 residues. CDR3 nucleotide sequence: TGTGCCAGCAGCGTAGATGGGGGTGAGCAGTTCTTC. Translating gives CASSVDGGEQFF.

This clonotype was detected a few times. The gene calls are TRBV30 and TRBJ2-1, with 8 bases matching TRBD2. Trimming cost V 1 base and J 10 bases; bases outside gene matches: 9. This CDR3 is 14 amino acids long. Germline CDR1 GTSNPN, CDR2 SVGIG (reference sequence). CDR3 sequence: CAWSGSGRPHEQFF. CDR3 nucleotides: TGTGCCTGGAGTGGGAGCGGGAGACCTCACGAGCAGTTCTTC. Full variable domain (missing parts from reference TRBV30 and TRBJ2-1): SQTIHQWPATLVQPVGSPLSLECTVEGTSNPNLYWYRQAAGRGLQLLFYSVGIGQISSEVPQNLSASRPQDRQFILSSKKLLLSDSGFYLCAWSGSGRPHEQFFGPGTRLTVL.

This chain links TRBV18 with TRBJ1-4; unclear D gene. Germline CDR1 is KGHSH and CDR2 is LQKENI. The CDR3 extends over 13 amino acids. With 5 bases removed from V and 2 bases from J, the gap between germline ends came to 6 bases. CDR3: CASSLMTNEKLFF. The CDR3 DNA is TGTGCCAGCTCATTGATGACTAATGAAAAACTGTTTTTT. Together with reference TRBV18 and TRBJ1-4, the CDR3 gives the full variable domain: NAGVMQNPRHLVRRRGQEARLRCSPMKGHSHVYWYRQLPEEGLKFMVYLQKENIIDESGMPKERFSAEFPKEGPSILRIQQVVRGDSAAYFCASSLMTNEKLFFGSGTQLSVL.

This clonotype was seen a few times. The genes are TRBV10-3 and TRBJ2-2; D perhaps matches TRBD2 (6 bases). Trimming removed 7 bases at V and 0 bases at J, with 9 bases between. The CDR3 has 14 amino acids. Germline V gene data show CDR1 as ENHRY and CDR2 as SYGVKD. CDR3 DNA sequence: TGTGCCATCACCGAGCGGGCGAACACCGGGGAGCTGTTTTTT. Its protein is CAITERANTGELFF.

This clonotype was observed many times. This chain links TRBV5-1 with TRBJ2-1; 10 nucleotides line up with TRBD1. The CDR3 has 14 amino acids. Germline values: CDR1 SGHRS, CDR2 YFSETQ. J lost 8 bases, V lost 1 base, and 3 bases had no gene match. This CDR3 reads CASSLSGTGDEQFF. Here the CDR3 DNA reads TGCGCCAGCAGCTTGTCGGGGACAGGGGATGAGCAGTTCTTC.

This clonotype was counted many times. This chain links TRBV6-5 with TRBJ2-5; 7 nucleotides match TRBD1. After removal of 0 bases from V and 3 bases from J, the junction contained 4 bases not matched to a gene. CDR3 length equals 15 residues. From germline, CDR1 is MNHEY and CDR2 SVGAGI. CDR3 sequence reads: CASSYSRQGKETQYF. The CDR3 coding sequence is TGTGCCAGCAGTTACTCGAGACAGGGCAAAGAGACCCAGTACTTC.

This clonotype has a count of ten or more. This rearrangement joins TRBV10-3 to TRBJ2-3; 9 bases line up with TRBD2. With V trimmed by 5 bases and J by 0 bases, 3 bases remained unmatched. Germline V gives CDR1 ENHRY, CDR2 SYGVKD. The CDR3 extends over 15 amino acids. CDR3: CAISRTSESTDTQYF. The CDR3 DNA reads TGTGCCATCAGTAGGACTAGCGAGAGCACAGATACGCAGTATTTT.

This clonotype was found many times. The chain uses TRBV6-5 and TRBJ1-5; D possibly corresponds to TRBD1 (5 bases). This CDR3 comprises 13 residues. V was trimmed by 3 bases and J by 5 bases, leaving 8 bases between them. CDR1 and CDR2 from the germline V gene are MNHEY and SVGAGI. The CDR3 DNA follows: TGTGCCAGCAGTTATAGGGGACATCAGCCCCAGCATTTT. Translated, it gives CASSYRGHQPQHF.

This chain uses TRBV6-5 with TRBJ1-5; a possible D gene is TRBD1 (6 bases). The tail of the sequence fits TRBJ2-3 better, so the J call may be wrong. Looked up from germline, CDR1 is MNHEY and CDR2 is SVGAGI. The CDR3 is 14 residues long. This chain's CDR3 is CASSYDRSNQPQYF. CDR3 nucleotide sequence: TGTGCCAGCAGTTACGACAGGAGCAATCAGCCCCAGTATTTT.